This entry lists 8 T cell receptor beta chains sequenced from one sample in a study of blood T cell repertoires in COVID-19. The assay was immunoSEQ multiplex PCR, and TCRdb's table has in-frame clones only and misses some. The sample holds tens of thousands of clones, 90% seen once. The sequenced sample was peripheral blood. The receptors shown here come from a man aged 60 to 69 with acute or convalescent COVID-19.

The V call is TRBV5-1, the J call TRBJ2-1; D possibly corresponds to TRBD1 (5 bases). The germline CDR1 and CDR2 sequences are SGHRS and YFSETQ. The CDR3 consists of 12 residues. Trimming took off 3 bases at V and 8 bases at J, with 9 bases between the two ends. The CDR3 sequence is CASSSQGYEQFF. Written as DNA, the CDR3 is TGCGCCAGCAGCTCGCAGGGTTATGAGCAGTTCTTC.

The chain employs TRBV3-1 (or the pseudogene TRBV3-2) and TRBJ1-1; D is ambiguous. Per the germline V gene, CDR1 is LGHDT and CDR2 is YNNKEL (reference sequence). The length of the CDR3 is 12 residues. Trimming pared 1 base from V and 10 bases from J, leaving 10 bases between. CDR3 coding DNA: TGTGCCAGCAGCCAAGTGGGAGGCGCAGCTTTCTTT. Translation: CASSQVGGAAFF.

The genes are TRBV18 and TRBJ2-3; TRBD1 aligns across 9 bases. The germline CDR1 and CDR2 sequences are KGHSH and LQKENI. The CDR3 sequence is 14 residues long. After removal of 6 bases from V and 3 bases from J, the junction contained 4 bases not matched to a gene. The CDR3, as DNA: TGTGCCAGCTCTTGGACAGGGGTTACAGATACGCAGTATTTT. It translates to CASSWTGVTDTQYF.

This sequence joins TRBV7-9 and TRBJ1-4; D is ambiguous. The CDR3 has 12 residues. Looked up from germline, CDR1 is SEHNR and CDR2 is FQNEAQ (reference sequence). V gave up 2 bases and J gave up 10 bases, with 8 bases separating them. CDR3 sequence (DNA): TGTGCCAGCAGCTTACTAGTAGGAAAACTGTTTTTT. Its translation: CASSLLVGKLFF.

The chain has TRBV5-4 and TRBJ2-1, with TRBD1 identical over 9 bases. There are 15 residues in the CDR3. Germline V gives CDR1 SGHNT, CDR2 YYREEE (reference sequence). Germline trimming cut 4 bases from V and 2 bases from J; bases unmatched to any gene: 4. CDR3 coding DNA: TGTGCCAGCAGCCGGGACAGGGCAGCCTACAATGAGCAGTTCTTC. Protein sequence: CASSRDRAAYNEQFF. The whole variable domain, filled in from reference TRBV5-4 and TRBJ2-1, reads ETGVTQSPTHLIKTRGQQVTLRCSSQSGHNTVSWYQQALGQGPQFIFQYYREEENGRGNFPPRFSGLQFPNYSSELNVNALELDDSALYLCASSRDRAAYNEQFFGPGTRLTVL.

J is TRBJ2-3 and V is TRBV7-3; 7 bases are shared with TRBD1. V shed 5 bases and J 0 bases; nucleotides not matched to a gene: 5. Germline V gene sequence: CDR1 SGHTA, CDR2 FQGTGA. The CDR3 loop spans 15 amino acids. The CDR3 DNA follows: TGTGCCAGCAGCCGACAGGGCGCTAGCACAGATACGCAGTATTTT. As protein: CASSRQGASTDTQYF. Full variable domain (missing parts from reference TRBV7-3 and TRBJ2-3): GAGVSQTPSNKVTEKGKYVELRCDPISGHTALYWYRQSLGQGPEFLIYFQGTGAADDSGLPNDRFFAVRPEGSVSTLKIQRTERGDSAVYLCASSRQGASTDTQYFGPGTRLTVL.

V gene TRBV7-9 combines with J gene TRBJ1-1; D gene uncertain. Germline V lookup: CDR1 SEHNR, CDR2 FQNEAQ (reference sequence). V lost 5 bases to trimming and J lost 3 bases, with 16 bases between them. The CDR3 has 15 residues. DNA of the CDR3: TGTGCCAGCAGCCCATCCGGGGTTCTGGACACTGAAGCTTTCTTT. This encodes CASSPSGVLDTEAFF.

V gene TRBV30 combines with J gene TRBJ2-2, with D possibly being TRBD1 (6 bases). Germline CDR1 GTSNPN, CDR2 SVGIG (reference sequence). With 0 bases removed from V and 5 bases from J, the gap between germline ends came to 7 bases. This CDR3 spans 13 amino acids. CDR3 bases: TGTGCCTGGAGTGTACAGGGAACCGGGGAGCTGTTTTTT. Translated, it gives CAWSVQGTGELFF.